Listed below are T cell receptor beta chains from one sample, sequenced in a study of cytomegalovirus exposure and HLA in healthy donors. The data were produced by immunoSEQ multiplex PCR, yet TCRdb's version contains in-frame clones alone and is incomplete. The table includes 150,000 to 200,000 clones, around four fifths detected once. The sequenced sample was PBMCs. The receptors originated from a woman in her forties or fifties in good health and CMV-seronegative. Each CDR3 is given with its conserved first and last residue. The order of the fields is D gene, J gene, clone size, V gene, CDR3 protein, CDR3 DNA. The D gene is left open where the match is weak. Expanded clones are given a class, and other clones once, few, many or no size at all.

TRBD1 | TRBJ1-2 | NA | TRBV19 | CASSIATGEGYGYTF | TGTGCCAGTAGTATAGCGACAGGGGAAGGGTATGGCTACACCTTC
NA | TRBJ2-2 | NA | TRBV7-3 | CASSSQGWGGRNTGELFF | TGTGCCAGCAGCTCACAGGGATGGGGGGGGAGGAACACCGGGGAGCTGTTTTTT
TRBD1 | TRBJ1-1 | NA | TRBV10-3 | CAISQGQMNTEAFF | TGTGCCATCAGTCAGGGACAGATGAACACTGAAGCTTTCTTT
NA | TRBJ1-4 | few | TRBV10-3 | CAIAGGDDEKLFF | TGTGCCATCGCGGGGGGCGACGATGAAAAACTGTTTTTT
NA | TRBJ2-1 | medium-sized | TRBV27 | CASSSTSIRLGAPSYNEQFF | TGTGCCAGCAGTTCCACCTCAATCCGCCTTGGAGCCCCCTCCTACAATGAGCAGTTCTTC
NA | TRBJ2-5 | NA | TRBV11-2 | CASSLERSETQYF | TGTGCCAGCAGCTTAGAGAGGTCAGAGACCCAGTACTTC
NA | TRBJ1-5 | NA | TRBV27 | CASSLAGGNQPQHF | TGTGCCAGCAGTTTAGCAGGGGGCAATCAGCCCCAGCATTTT
NA | TRBJ1-5 | NA | TRBV28 | CATGGRNQPQHF | TGTGCCACGGGGGGCCGCAATCAGCCCCAGCATTTT
NA | TRBJ1-2 | once | TRBV2 | CASSELGAYGYTF | TGTGCCAGCAGTGAATTAGGGGCCTACGGCTACACCTTC
NA | TRBJ2-7 | NA | TRBV10-3 | CAISESERSDEQYF | TGTGCCATCAGTGAGTCCGAACGGTCCGACGAGCAGTACTTC
TRBD1 | TRBJ2-7 | few | TRBV28 | CATHPTGGITYEQYF | TGTGCCACACATCCGACAGGGGGGATAACCTACGAGCAGTACTTC
NA | TRBJ1-1 | NA | TRBV7-3 | CASSLHSMNTEAFF | TGTGCCAGCAGCTTACACAGCATGAACACTGAAGCTTTCTTT
TRBD1 | TRBJ1-2 | NA | TRBV7-2 | CASSTAGTAYYGYTF | TGTGCCAGCAGCACAGCCGGGACAGCCTACTATGGCTACACCTTC
NA | TRBJ2-3 | NA | TRBV2 | CASSDTLVRDTQYF | TGTGCCAGCAGTGACACTCTTGTCAGGGATACGCAGTATTTT
NA | TRBJ1-1 | NA | TRBV7-2 | CASTRVEGTEAFF | TGTGCCAGCACAAGGGTGGAGGGGACTGAAGCTTTCTTT
TRBD1 | TRBJ2-6 | NA | TRBV19 | CASSMGQLSGANVLTF | TGTGCCAGTAGTATGGGACAGCTCTCTGGGGCCAACGTCCTGACTTTC
TRBD2 | TRBJ2-1 | NA | TRBV30 | CAWKPRLAGGSGEQFF | TGTGCCTGGAAGCCAAGACTAGCGGGAGGATCGGGTGAGCAGTTCTTC
NA | TRBJ2-2 | NA | TRBV4-2 | CASSPTDTGELFF | TGTGCCAGCAGCCCTACGGACACCGGGGAGCTGTTTTTT
TRBD1 | TRBJ1-5 | NA | TRBV7-2 | CASSVDRGSNQPQHF | TGTGCCAGCAGCGTCGACAGGGGAAGCAATCAGCCCCAGCATTTT
NA | TRBJ1-1 | few | TRBV10-3 | CAISGGDWENTEAFF | TGTGCCATCAGTGGGGGGGACTGGGAGAACACTGAAGCTTTCTTT
NA | TRBJ2-7 | NA | TRBV15 | CATSREGRDEQYF | TGTGCCACCAGCAGAGAAGGCAGGGACGAGCAGTACTTC
NA | TRBJ1-3 | once | TRBV18 | CASSSAAGGSGNTIYF | TGTGCCAGCTCAAGTGCCGCGGGGGGCTCTGGAAACACCATATATTTT
NA | TRBJ2-7 | NA | TRBV7-9 | CASSLGTGTYEQYF | TGTGCCAGCAGCTTAGGGACGGGGACCTACGAGCAGTACTTC
NA | TRBJ2-7 | NA | TRBV10-1 | CASSDLSRNYSYEQYF | TGCGCCAGCAGTGATCTATCGAGGAACTATTCCTACGAGCAGTACTTC
NA | TRBJ1-1 | few | TRBV27 | CAAGGNTEAFF | TGTGCCGCGGGGGGGAACACTGAAGCTTTCTTT
TRBD1 | TRBJ1-1 | NA | TRBV6-1 | CASSALGTANTEAFF | TGTGCCAGCAGTGCTTTAGGGACAGCCAACACTGAAGCTTTCTTT
TRBD1 | TRBJ1-5 | NA | TRBV28 | CASSNRDRGRNQPQHF | TGTGCCAGCAGTAACCGGGACAGGGGTCGCAATCAGCCCCAGCATTTT
NA | TRBJ2-5 | NA | TRBV18 | CASSRSKQETQYF | TGTGCCAGCTCGCGATCTAAGCAAGAGACCCAGTACTTC
NA | TRBJ2-5 | NA | TRBV28 | CASAPLGGGTAKETQYF | TGTGCCAGCGCACCCCTGGGAGGGGGAACCGCTAAAGAGACCCAGTACTTC
NA | TRBJ1-6 | NA | TRBV6-6 | CASKMVSSYNSPLHF | TGTGCCAGCAAGATGGTTAGCTCCTATAATTCACCCCTCCACTTT
NA | TRBJ1-4 | NA | TRBV27 | CASSPWAGEAEKLFF | TGTGCCAGCAGTCCCTGGGCAGGGGAAGCTGAAAAACTGTTTTTT
TRBD1 | TRBJ2-2 | once | TRBV19 | CASRGYEGQGRTGELFF | TGTGCCAGTAGGGGATACGAGGGACAGGGGCGAACCGGGGAGCTGTTTTTT
NA | TRBJ2-7 | NA | TRBV27 | CASSDPDTNPYF | TGTGCCAGCAGTGATCCGGACACAAACCCGTACTTC
NA | TRBJ2-7 | NA | TRBV7-9 | CANSNSGGSDEQYF | TGTGCCAACAGCAACTCAGGAGGGAGCGACGAGCAGTACTTC
TRBD2 | TRBJ2-1 | NA | TRBV7-3 | CASSQGLVSYNEQFF | TGTGCCAGCAGCCAGGGACTAGTGTCCTACAATGAGCAGTTCTTC
NA | TRBJ1-2 | NA | TRBV27 | CASSYSYRDYGYTF | TGTGCCAGCAGTTATTCGTACAGGGACTATGGCTACACCTTC
NA | TRBJ2-7 | NA | TRBV7-2 | CASSPKGGPNEQYF | TGTGCCAGCAGCCCCAAGGGGGGGCCCAACGAGCAGTACTTC
TRBD1 | TRBJ2-6 | NA | TRBV30 | CAWRRDRARSGANVLTF | TGTGCCTGGAGAAGGGACAGGGCTCGCTCTGGGGCCAACGTCCTGACTTTC
TRBD2 | TRBJ2-5 | NA | TRBV18 | CASSPATSGAGGAQYF | TGTGCCAGCTCACCCGCGACTAGCGGGGCAGGCGGGGCCCAGTACTTC
NA | TRBJ2-1 | once | TRBV4-3 | CASSQEGSAYNEQFF | TGCGCCAGCAGCCAAGAGGGTAGCGCATACAATGAGCAGTTCTTC
NA | TRBJ1-2 | NA | TRBV28 | CASSGQGSGYTF | TGTGCCAGCAGCGGGCAGGGCAGTGGCTACACCTTC
NA | TRBJ2-1 | NA | TRBV27 | CASRLMSGDEQFF | TGTGCCAGCAGACTTATGTCCGGGGATGAGCAGTTCTTC
TRBD2 | TRBJ2-5 | NA | TRBV6-1 | CASSDGLAEYQETQYF | TGTGCCAGCAGTGATGGACTAGCAGAGTACCAAGAGACCCAGTACTTC
NA | TRBJ2-7 | once | TRBV9 | CASSQQGISYEQYF | TGTGCCAGCAGTCAACAGGGAATCTCCTACGAGCAGTACTTC
NA | TRBJ2-2 | NA | TRBV15 | CATSREPGANTGELFF | TGTGCCACCAGCAGAGAGCCAGGGGCGAACACCGGGGAGCTGTTTTTT
TRBD2 | TRBJ2-5 | NA | TRBV7-2 | CASSLVGSGRARETQYF | TGTGCCAGCAGCTTAGTGGGTAGCGGGAGGGCCCGGGAGACCCAGTACTTC
NA | TRBJ2-1 | NA | TRBV14 | CASSHGTQQFF | TGTGCCAGCAGCCACGGGACTCAGCAGTTCTTC
NA | TRBJ1-1 | NA | TRBV7-2 | CASSFPTGTRNTEAFF | TGTGCCAGCAGCTTTCCTACTGGGACAAGAAACACTGAAGCTTTCTTT
TRBD1 | TRBJ2-7 | few | TRBV18 | CASSPGQIKTYEQYF | TGTGCCAGCTCACCGGGACAGATTAAGACCTACGAGCAGTACTTC
TRBD1 | TRBJ1-1 | NA | TRBV6-5 | CASSSPGQGSTEAFF | TGTGCCAGCAGTTCCCCTGGACAGGGGTCGACTGAAGCTTTCTTT
NA | TRBJ1-6 | NA | TRBV7-8 | CASSTQVSGYNSPLHF | TGTGCCAGCAGCACCCAAGTTTCGGGCTATAATTCACCCCTCCACTTT